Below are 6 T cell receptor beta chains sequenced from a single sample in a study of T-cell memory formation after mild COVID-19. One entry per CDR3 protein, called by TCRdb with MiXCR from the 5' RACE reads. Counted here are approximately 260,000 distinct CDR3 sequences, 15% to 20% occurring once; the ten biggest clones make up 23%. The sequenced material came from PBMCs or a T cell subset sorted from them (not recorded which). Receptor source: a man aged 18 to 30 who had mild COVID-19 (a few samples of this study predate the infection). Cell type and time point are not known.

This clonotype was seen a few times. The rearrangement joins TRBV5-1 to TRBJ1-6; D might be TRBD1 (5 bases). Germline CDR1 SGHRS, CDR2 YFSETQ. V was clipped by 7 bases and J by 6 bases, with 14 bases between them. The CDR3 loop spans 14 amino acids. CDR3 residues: CASSTAGTNSPLHF. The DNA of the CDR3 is TGCGCCAGCTCGACTGCAGGGACTAATTCACCCCTCCACTTT.

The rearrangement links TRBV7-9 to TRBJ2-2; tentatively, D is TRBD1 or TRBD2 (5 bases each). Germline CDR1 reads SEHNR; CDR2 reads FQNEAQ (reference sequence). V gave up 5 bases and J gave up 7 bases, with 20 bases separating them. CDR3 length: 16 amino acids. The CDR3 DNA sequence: TGTGCCAGCAGCCCCTCGGGGCAGGGCGCCGACGGGGAGCTGTTTTTT. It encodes CASSPSGQGADGELFF.

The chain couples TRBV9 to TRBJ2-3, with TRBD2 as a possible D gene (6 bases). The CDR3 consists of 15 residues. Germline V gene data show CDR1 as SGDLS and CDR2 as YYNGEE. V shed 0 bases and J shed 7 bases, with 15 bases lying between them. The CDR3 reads CASSVAGVQSHTQYF. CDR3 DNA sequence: TGTGCCAGCAGCGTAGCGGGGGTGCAGTCTCATACGCAGTATTTT. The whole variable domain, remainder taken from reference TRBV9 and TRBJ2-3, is DSGVTQTPKHLITATGQRVTLRCSPRSGDLSVYWYQQSLDQGLQFLIQYYNGEERAKGNILERFSAQQFPDLHSELNLSSLELGDSALYFCASSVAGVQSHTQYFGPGTRLTVL.

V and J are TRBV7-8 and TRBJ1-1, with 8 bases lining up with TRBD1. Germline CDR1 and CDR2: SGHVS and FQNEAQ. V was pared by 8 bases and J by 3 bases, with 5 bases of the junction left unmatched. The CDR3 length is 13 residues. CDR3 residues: CASVTGVYTEAFF. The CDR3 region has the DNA TGTGCCAGCGTGACAGGGGTATACACTGAAGCTTTCTTT.

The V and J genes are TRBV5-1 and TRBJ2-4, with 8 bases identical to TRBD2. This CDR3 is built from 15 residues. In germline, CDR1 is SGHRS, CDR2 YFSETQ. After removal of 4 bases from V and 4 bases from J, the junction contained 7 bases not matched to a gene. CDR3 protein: CASSGDSGAKNIQYF. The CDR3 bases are TGCGCCAGCAGCGGAGATAGCGGGGCTAAAAACATTCAGTACTTC.

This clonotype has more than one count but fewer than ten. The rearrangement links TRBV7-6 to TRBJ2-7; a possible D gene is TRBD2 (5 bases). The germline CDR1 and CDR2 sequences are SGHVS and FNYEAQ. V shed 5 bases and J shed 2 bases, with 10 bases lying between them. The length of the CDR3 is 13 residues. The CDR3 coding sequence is TGTGCCAGCAGCCCCGGGGAAGCCTACGAGCAGTACGTC. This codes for CASSPGEAYEQYV.